Here is one TCR beta chain with its context. This CDR3 contains 12 residues. The ends lost 3 bases at V and 6 bases at J; junction bases unmatched: 2. Germline V gene sequence: CDR1 SQVTM, CDR2 ANQGSEA. The sample comes from a study of identical twins. Each CDR3 protein is one row after TCRdb ran MiXCR on the 5' RACE reads. The repertoire holds 500,000 to 550,000 distinct CDR3 sequences, with about 22% as singletons. Separately, the same data were catalogued under a study of yellow fever vaccine responses in identical twins.

Sequencing was done on a sample of CD4+ T cells sorted from blood. This sequence originates from a woman between 18 and 29 years old in good health. The rearrangement links TRBV29-1 to TRBJ2-1, with TRBD2 matching over 7 bases. As DNA, the CDR3 is TGCAGCGTTGATACGGGAGGCAATGAGCAGTTCTTC. It translates to CSVDTGGNEQFF.